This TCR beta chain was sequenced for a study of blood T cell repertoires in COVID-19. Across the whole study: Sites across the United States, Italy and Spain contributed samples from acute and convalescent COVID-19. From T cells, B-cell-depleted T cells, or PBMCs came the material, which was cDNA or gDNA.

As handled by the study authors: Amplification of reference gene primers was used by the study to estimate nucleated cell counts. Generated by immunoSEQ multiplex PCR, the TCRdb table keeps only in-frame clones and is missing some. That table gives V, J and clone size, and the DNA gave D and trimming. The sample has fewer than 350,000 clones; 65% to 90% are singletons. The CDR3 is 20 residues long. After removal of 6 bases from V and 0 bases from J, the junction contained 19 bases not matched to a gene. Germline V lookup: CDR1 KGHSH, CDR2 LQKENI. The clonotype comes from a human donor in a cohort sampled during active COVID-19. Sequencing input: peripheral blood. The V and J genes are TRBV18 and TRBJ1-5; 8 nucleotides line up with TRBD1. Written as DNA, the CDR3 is TGTGCCAGCTCCCCAGGGGGCATCTGGTTTGATGATGATAGCAATCAGCCCCAGCATTTT. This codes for CASSPGGIWFDDDSNQPQHF.